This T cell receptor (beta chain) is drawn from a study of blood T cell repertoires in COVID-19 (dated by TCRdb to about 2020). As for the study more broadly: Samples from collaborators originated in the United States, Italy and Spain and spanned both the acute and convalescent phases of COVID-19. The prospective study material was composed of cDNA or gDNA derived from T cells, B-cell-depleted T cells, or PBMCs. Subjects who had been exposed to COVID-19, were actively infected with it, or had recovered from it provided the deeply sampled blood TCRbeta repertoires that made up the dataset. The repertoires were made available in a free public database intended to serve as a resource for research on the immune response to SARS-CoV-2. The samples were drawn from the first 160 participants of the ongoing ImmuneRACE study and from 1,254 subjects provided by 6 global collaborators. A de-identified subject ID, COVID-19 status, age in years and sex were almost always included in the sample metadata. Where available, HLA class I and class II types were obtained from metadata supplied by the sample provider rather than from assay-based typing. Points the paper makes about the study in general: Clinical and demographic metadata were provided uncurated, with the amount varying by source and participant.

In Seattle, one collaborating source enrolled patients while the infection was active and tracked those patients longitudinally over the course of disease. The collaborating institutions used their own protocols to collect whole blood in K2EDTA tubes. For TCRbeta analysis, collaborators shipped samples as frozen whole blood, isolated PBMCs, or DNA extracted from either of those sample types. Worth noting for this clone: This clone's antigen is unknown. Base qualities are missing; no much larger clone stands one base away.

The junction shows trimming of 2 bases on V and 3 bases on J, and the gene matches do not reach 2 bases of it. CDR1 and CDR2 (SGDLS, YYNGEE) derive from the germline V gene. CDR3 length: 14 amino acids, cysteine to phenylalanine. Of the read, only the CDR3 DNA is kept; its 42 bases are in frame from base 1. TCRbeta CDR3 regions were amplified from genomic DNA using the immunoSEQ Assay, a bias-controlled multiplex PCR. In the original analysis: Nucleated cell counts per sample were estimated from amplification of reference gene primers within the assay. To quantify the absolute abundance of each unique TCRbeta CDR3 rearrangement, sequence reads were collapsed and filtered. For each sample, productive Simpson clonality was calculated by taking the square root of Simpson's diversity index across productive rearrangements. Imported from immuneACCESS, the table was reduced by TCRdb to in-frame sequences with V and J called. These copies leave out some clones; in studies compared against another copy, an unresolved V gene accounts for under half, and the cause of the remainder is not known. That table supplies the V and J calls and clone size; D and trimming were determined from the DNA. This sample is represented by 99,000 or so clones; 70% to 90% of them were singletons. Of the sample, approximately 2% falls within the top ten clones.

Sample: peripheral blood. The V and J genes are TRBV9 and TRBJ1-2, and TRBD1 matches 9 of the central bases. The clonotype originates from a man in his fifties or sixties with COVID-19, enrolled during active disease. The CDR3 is CASSVRDRDYGYTF. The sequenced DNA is TGTGCCAGCAGCGTCCGGGACAGGGACTATGGCTACACCTTC.